Sequencing of this TCR beta chain was carried out in a study of shared clonotypes between healthy human individuals (dated by TCRdb to between 2020 and 2021). About the full investigation: Three men and a couple of women, aged 18 to 49 years, made up the cohort. To increase sequencing depth and limit assay-specific biases, TCR repertoire library preparation and sequencing were carried out by different laboratories using diverse techniques. Between about 0.85 and 9.5 billion PBMCs per donor were obtained by leukapheresis. To estimate repertoire size and how much clonotypes are shared between individuals, the study performed deep sequencing of blood TCR repertoires from 4 to 6 healthy adults. Per donor, three plates each were used for CD4 naive and CD4 memory, two for CD8 naive, and one for CD8 memory. Here is what the overall study found, with its caveats: The genetic and exposure-history diversity represented was limited by the small number of donors. Pairwise subsampling led to the expectation that sequencing depth would affect the degree of clonotype sharing among donors. Rarefaction of sorted-subset datasets indicated incomplete sequencing despite the large sequencing depth. Naive subsets generally had larger estimated clonotype richness than memory subsets did. Sampling was limited to blood, and TCR repertoires in tissue likely differ from TCR repertoires in blood. Across four donors, approximately 5% of naive CD4, approximately 4% of naive CD8, 2.3% of memory CD4, and roughly 0.4% of memory CD8 clonotypes were shared. Compared with non-shared clonotypes, the clonotypes found in all four sorted-subset donors had higher generation probabilities.

In regard to this clone: Its antigen is still unknown. The record has no base qualities; no much larger clone is one base away.

The donors were healthy, HIV-negative adults who had no recently reported acute infections or vaccinations. Every donor was a Caucasian adult living in Nashville, Tennessee, USA. CD4+ T cells were enriched by magnetic negative selection; naive cells were then positively selected on CD45RA, and the negative fraction formed the memory subset. Blood was obtained by leukapheresis, after which PBMCs were separated by Ficoll-Histopaque density gradient centrifugation and cryopreserved in liquid nitrogen vapor phase. Analytical flow cytometry was used to check the purity and quantity of each magnetically sorted T cell population. From each sorted fraction, genomic DNA was isolated and quantified by UV absorbance on a Nanodrop 2000c. Its CDR3 holds 16 amino acids, cysteine through phenylalanine. The CDR3 DNA has 48 bases and is translated from base 1. CDR1 and CDR2 are read off the germline V gene as SGHTA and FQGTGA. Relative to germline, V is 5 bases shorter and J is 1 base shorter, with 15 bases between their ends.

TCR CDR3 regions were amplified from genomic DNA by multiplex PCR using the deep immunoSEQ assay. Extracted genomic DNA from each cell subset was distributed evenly across all wells of several immunoSEQ 96-well plates, and each plate was treated as a replicate. Each replicate PCR for sorted subsets received approximately 200 ng genomic DNA, equal to roughly 33,000 T cell genomes. Purified libraries were measured with a Qubit 3.0 fluorometer, size-checked on a Bioanalyzer 2100, and measured again with the KAPA Library Quantification kit. A separate single-read 150-cycle Illumina NextSeq 550 flow cell was used to sequence each immunoSEQ 96-well plate. The original methods were these. The immunoSEQ output contained only junctional sequences without quality scores, so filtering could not match that applied to full-length reads. Sequences were annotated with PyIR, a Python wrapper for IgBLAST v1.9, and V/J genes and CDR3 were assigned using IMGT germline references. Reads with weak V/J assignments (E-value above 1e-6), missing CDR3, stop codons, out-of-frame junctions, or ambiguous translated residues were removed. V3J clonotypes were defined as sequences sharing the same inferred V gene, J gene, and CDR3 amino acid sequence. The percentage overlap between two repertoires was calculated by dividing the number of shared unique clonotypes by the size of the smaller repertoire. Repertoire richness was assessed with RTK rarefaction, the Chao1 estimator, and Recon v2.1 estimates of unobserved clonotypes. Generation probabilities for all TCRbeta clonotypes obtained by the gDNA method from a handful of donors were computed using OLGA. TCRdb limited this immuneACCESS table to in-frame rearrangements with V and J called. A share of clones is missing; checked studies link under half to unresolved V genes, and the rest is unexplained. V, J and clone size reflect that table, while D and trimming were determined from the DNA. Present in this sample are about 2.3 million clones, around 93% of which were seen just once. Clones ranked in the top ten supply around 0.4% of the sample.

The V and J genes are TRBV7-3 and TRBJ2-1; the D gene could be TRBD1 or TRBD2, each one agreeing over 6 bases. The sequence was obtained from a man between 18 and 35 years old in good health. Some clones in this sample may be carry-over from other donors' samples. The sample was naive CD4+ T cells from PBMCs. According to the study, the label for this sample's cell subset or site signals: CD45RA+ positively selected. The nucleotides are TGTGCCAGCAGCGCCTCAGGGGCGGGGTCCTACAATGAGCAGTTCTTC. Translation gives CASSASGAGSYNEQFF.